This is a list of T cell receptor beta chains from one sample in a study of shared clonotypes between healthy human individuals. The repertoire was sequenced with immunoSEQ multiplex PCR; TCRdb's copy has only in-frame clones and lacks some. The sample has roughly 300,000 clones; over 70% are singletons. The material sequenced was memory CD4+ T cells sorted from blood. These TCRs come from a man younger than 40 in good health. Each CDR3 is given with its conserved first and last residue. A D gene is named only where the DNA matches it firmly. The listing skips clone size in some rows; elsewhere it reads once, few, many or a size class.

D gene	V gene	clone size	J gene	CDR3 DNA	CDR3 protein
TRBD2	TRBV28	NA	TRBJ2-7	TGTGCCAGCAGCGGGACTAGCGGAGCCTACGAGCAGTACTTC	CASSGTSGAYEQYF
NA	TRBV28	few	TRBJ1-1	TGTGCCAGCAGTCGTTACAGGTCTAGAACTGAAGCTTTCTTT	CASSRYRSRTEAFF
NA	TRBV2	NA	TRBJ1-6	TGTGCTACGGGGGAGGGGAATTCACCCCTCCACTTT	CATGEGNSPLHF
NA	TRBV5-1	NA	TRBJ2-1	TGCGCCAGCAGCTTGGAAAGCGTCCTTGAGCAGTTCTTC	CASSLESVLEQFF
TRBD2	TRBV6-6	NA	TRBJ2-1	TGTGCCAGCTCCCGGACTAGTACAGAGTCCTACAATGAGCAGTTCTTC	CASSRTSTESYNEQFF
NA	TRBV7-7	NA	TRBJ2-5	TGTGCCAGCAGTCCCACTAGTGAAGAGACCCAGTACTTC	CASSPTSEETQYF
TRBD1	TRBV5-1	NA	TRBJ2-1	TGCGCCAGCAGGCGCACGACAGGGGGATCCTACAATGAGCAGTTCTTC	CASRRTTGGSYNEQFF
NA	TRBV6-5	NA	TRBJ2-1	NA	CASSSSGAYNEQFF
TRBD2	TRBV11-2	NA	TRBJ2-7	TGTGCCAGCAGCCCCCCGGGGCGGGAGCCCCGCGAGCAGTACTTC	CASSPPGREPREQYF
NA	TRBV19	NA	TRBJ2-1	TGTGCCAGTAGTATCGATGGTAGCCAACCCTACAATGAGCAGTTCTTC	CASSIDGSQPYNEQFF
NA	TRBV30	NA	TRBJ1-3	TGTGCCTGGAGTTCTCAGTTTCTTTTTGGAAACACCATATATTTT	CAWSSQFLFGNTIYF
NA	TRBV11-1	few	TRBJ2-7	TGTGCCAGCAGCCGTAGAAGACCTCCCTACGAGCAGTACTTC	CASSRRRPPYEQYF
TRBD1	TRBV18	NA	TRBJ2-7	TGTGCCAGCTCACCCACAGGGGGCTCCTACGAGCAGTACTTC	CASSPTGGSYEQYF
NA	TRBV9	once	TRBJ2-2	TGTGCCAGCAGCGTAGCGGGATCTGGTACCGGGGAGCTGTTTTTT	CASSVAGSGTGELFF
NA	TRBV25-1	NA	TRBJ1-3	TGTGCCAGCCTCTCCTCTGGAAACACCATATATTTT	CASLSSGNTIYF
TRBD2	TRBV27	NA	TRBJ2-3	TGTGCCAGCGGGGCTAGCGGTAGCACAGATACGCAGTATTTT	CASGASGSTDTQYF
TRBD2	TRBV11-2	few	TRBJ2-3	TGTGCCAGCAGCCGACCACTAGCGGGAGACGATACGCAGTATTTT	CASSRPLAGDDTQYF
NA	TRBV30	NA	TRBJ1-2	TGTGCCTGGAGTGCCGGGCGGAGCTATGGCTACACCTTC	CAWSAGRSYGYTF
NA	TRBV28	NA	TRBJ2-5	TGTGCCAGCCTCCGGGGTAGGGCGTACCAAGAGACCCAGTACTTC	CASLRGRAYQETQYF
NA	TRBV7-3	NA	TRBJ2-3	TGTGCCAGCAGCTTATCCCCAGACTGGGCAGATACGCAGTATTTT	CASSLSPDWADTQYF
NA	TRBV2	NA	TRBJ2-3	TGTGCCAGCAGTGAACGGGGTTCGGCAGGGGGCACAGATACGCAGTATTTT	CASSERGSAGGTDTQYF
TRBD2	TRBV15	NA	TRBJ2-3	TGTGCCACCAGCAGAGATCTTGCGGGAGGCCTAAACAGTGATACGCAGTATTTT	CATSRDLAGGLNSDTQYF
TRBD1	TRBV6-5	once	TRBJ1-2	TGTGCCAGCAGTTACCGACAGGGTGACTATGGCTACACCTTC	CASSYRQGDYGYTF
NA	TRBV2	few	TRBJ2-7	TGTGCCAGCAGTTCGGACGGCTACGAGCAGTACTTC	CASSSDGYEQYF
TRBD2	TRBV29-1	NA	TRBJ2-1	TGCAGCGTTGAATGGTCTAGCGGGAGGGGTTCAATAAATGAGCAGTTCTTC	CSVEWSSGRGSINEQFF
TRBD1	TRBV18	NA	TRBJ1-5	TGTGCCAGCTCACCCGGACAGGCCAATCAGCCCCAGCATTTT	CASSPGQANQPQHF
TRBD2	TRBV5-4	NA	TRBJ2-5	TGTGCCAGCAGCCCCACCGGGCCTAGCGGGAGGGAAGAGACCCAGTACTTC	CASSPTGPSGREETQYF
NA	TRBV5-1	NA	TRBJ2-5	TGCGCCAGCAGCCCCCCCCCGGGACGGACACACCAAGAGACCCAGTACTTC	CASSPPPGRTHQETQYF
NA	TRBV7-9	few	TRBJ1-4	TGTGCCAGCAGCTTGGAGGGCGTTAATGAAAAACTGTTTTTT	CASSLEGVNEKLFF
NA	TRBV18	NA	TRBJ1-5	TGTGCCAGCTCACCAAGCGAGGATCAGCCCCAGCATTTT	CASSPSEDQPQHF
TRBD2	TRBV4-3	NA	TRBJ2-3	TGCGCCAGCAGCCAAGAACTAGCGGGAGGCAGCACAGATACGCAGTATTTT	CASSQELAGGSTDTQYF
NA	TRBV15	NA	TRBJ1-5	TGTGCCACCAGCAGAGCAACGGGCAGAGAGCCCCAGCATTTT	CATSRATGREPQHF
TRBD2	TRBV7-3	NA	TRBJ2-1	TGTGCCAGCAGCTTAACCGGGACTAGCGGGAGGGGTGAGCAGTTCTTC	CASSLTGTSGRGEQFF
NA	TRBV27	NA	TRBJ2-3	TGTGCCAGCAGTTTAGAGAGGGCGCACGATACGCAGTATTTT	CASSLERAHDTQYF